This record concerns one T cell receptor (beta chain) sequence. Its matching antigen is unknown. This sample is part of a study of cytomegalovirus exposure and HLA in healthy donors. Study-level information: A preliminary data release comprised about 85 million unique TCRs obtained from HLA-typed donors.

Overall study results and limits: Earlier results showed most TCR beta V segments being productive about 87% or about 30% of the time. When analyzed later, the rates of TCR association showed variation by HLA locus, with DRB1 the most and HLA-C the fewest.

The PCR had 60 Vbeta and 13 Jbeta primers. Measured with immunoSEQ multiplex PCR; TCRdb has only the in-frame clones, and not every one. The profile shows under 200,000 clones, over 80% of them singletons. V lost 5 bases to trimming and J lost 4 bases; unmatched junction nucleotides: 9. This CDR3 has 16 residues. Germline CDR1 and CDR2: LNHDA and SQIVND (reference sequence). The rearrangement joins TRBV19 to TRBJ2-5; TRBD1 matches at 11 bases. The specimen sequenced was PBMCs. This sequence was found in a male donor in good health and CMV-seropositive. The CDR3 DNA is TGTGCCAGTAGTGGGACAGGGGGGGGGTTGCTAGAGACCCAGTACTTC. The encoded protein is CASSGTGGGLLETQYF.